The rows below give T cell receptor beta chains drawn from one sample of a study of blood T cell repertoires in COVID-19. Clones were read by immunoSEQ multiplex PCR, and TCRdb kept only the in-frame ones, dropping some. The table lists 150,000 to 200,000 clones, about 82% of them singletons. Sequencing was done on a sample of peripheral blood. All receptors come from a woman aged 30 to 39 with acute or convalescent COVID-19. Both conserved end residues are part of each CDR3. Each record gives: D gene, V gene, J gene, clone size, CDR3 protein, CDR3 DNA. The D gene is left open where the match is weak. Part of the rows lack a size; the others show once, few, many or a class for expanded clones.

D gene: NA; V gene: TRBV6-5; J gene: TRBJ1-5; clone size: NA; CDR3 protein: CASSKLSNQPQHF; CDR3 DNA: TGTGCCAGCAGCAAGCTTAGCAATCAGCCCCAGCATTTT
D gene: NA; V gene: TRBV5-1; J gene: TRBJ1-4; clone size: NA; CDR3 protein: CASSLGGSSTNEKLFF; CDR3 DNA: TGCGCCAGCAGCTTGGGAGGTAGCTCAACTAATGAAAAACTGTTTTTT
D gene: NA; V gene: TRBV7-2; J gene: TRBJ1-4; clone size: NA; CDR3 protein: CASSLAAGMGSNEKLFF; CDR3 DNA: TGTGCCAGCAGCTTGGCGGCAGGGATGGGATCTAATGAAAAACTGTTTTTT
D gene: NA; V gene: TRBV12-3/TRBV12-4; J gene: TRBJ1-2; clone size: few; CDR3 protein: CASTLDSHYGYTF; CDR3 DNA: TGTGCCAGCACCCTAGACAGCCACTATGGCTACACCTTC
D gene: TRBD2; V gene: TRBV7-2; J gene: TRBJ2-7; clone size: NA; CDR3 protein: CASSLGGGIYEQYF; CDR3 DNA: TGTGCCAGCAGCTTAGGCGGGGGGATCTACGAGCAGTACTTC
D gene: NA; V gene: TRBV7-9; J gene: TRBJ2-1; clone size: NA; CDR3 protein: CASSLVRGAQYEQFF; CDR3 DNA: TGTGCCAGCAGCTTAGTTCGGGGGGCGCAATATGAGCAGTTCTTC
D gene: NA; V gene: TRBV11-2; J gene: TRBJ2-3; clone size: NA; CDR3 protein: CASSLGQDTDTQYF; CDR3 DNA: TGTGCCAGCAGCTTAGGACAGGACACAGATACGCAGTATTTT
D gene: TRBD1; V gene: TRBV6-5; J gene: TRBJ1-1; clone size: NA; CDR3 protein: CASSYGQGGSYTEAFF; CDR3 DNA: TGTGCCAGCAGTTACGGGCAGGGGGGATCTTACACTGAAGCTTTCTTT
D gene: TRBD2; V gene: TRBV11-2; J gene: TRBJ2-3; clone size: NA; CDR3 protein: CASSLDPEGSGRLPADTQYF; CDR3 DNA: TGTGCCAGCAGCTTAGACCCCGAGGGGAGCGGGAGGCTTCCCGCAGATACGCAGTATTTT
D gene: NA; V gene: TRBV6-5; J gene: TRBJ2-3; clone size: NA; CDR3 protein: CASSTAVSTDTQYF; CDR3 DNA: TGTGCCAGCTCCACCGCGGTCAGCACAGATACGCAGTATTTT
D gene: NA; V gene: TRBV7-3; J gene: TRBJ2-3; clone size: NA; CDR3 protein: CASSLLSTDTQYF; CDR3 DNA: TGTGCCAGCAGCTTACTCTCTACAGATACGCAGTATTTT
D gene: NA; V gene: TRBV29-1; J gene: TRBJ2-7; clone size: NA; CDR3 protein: CSVEDTTASYEQYF; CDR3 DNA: TGCAGCGTTGAAGACACGACTGCGTCCTACGAGCAGTACTTC
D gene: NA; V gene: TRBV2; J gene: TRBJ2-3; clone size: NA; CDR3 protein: CASSPTQRGTDTQYF; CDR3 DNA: TGTGCCAGCAGTCCAACCCAGCGGGGCACAGATACGCAGTATTTT
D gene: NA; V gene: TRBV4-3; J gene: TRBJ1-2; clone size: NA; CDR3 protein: CASSQGAGDYGYTF; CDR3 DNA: TGCGCCAGCAGCCAAGGGGCCGGGGACTATGGCTACACCTTC
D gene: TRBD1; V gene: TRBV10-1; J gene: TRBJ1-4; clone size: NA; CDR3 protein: CASSPTGEAIVANEKLFF; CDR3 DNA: TGCGCCAGCAGTCCGACAGGGGAAGCCATAGTCGCTAATGAAAAACTGTTTTTT
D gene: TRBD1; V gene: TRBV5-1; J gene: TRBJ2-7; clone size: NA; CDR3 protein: CASSSGTGHYEQYF; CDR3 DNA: TGCGCCAGCAGCTCAGGGACAGGGCACTACGAGCAGTACTTC
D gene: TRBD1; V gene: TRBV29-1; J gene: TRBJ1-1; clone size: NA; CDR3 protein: CSVFHTGGLNTEAFF; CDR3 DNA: TGCAGCGTTTTCCATACAGGGGGGTTGAACACTGAAGCTTTCTTT
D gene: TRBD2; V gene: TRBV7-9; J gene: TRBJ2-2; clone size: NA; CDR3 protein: CASRPPGLAAGELFF; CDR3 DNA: TGTGCCAGCAGGCCTCCGGGACTAGCAGCCGGGGAGCTGTTTTTT
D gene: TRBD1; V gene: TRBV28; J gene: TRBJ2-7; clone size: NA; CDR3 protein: CASSPSGTGGYEQYF; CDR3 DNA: TGTGCCAGCAGTCCCTCCGGGACAGGGGGGTACGAGCAGTACTTC
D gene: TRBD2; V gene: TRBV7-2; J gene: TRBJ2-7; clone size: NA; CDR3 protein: CASSKWTSGGAYEQYF; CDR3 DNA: TGTGCCAGCAGCAAGTGGACTAGCGGGGGGGCCTACGAGCAGTACTTC
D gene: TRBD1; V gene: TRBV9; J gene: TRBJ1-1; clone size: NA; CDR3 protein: CASSPGPGGHTEAFF; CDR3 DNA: TGTGCCAGCAGCCCCGGGCCAGGGGGCCACACTGAAGCTTTCTTT
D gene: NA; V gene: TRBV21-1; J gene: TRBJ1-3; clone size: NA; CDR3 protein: CASSPQGLKGKSGNTIYF; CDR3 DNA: TGTGCCAGCAGCCCCCAGGGGCTTAAGGGAAAAAGTGGAAACACCATATATTTT
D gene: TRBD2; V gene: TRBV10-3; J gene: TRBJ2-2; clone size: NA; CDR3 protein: CAISGEGTGELFF; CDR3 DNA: TGTGCCATCAGTGGGGAGGGGACCGGGGAGCTGTTTTTT
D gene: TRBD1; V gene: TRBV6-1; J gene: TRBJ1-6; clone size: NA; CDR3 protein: CASRPPGTGGQTLHF; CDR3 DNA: TGTGCCAGCAGACCCCCCGGGACAGGGGGTCAGACCCTCCACTTT
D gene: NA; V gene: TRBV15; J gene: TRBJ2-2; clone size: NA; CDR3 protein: CATSRDREAGELFF; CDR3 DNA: TGTGCCACCAGCAGAGACAGGGAGGCCGGGGAGCTGTTTTTT
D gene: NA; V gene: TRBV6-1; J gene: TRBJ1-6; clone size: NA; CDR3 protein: CASSDGGGSPLHF; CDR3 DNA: TGTGCCAGCAGTGACGGGGGGGGTTCACCCCTCCACTTT
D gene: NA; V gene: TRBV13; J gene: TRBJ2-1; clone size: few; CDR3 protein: CASSLEGGREFF; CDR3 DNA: TGTGCCAGCAGCTTAGAAGGAGGTAGGGAGTTCTTC
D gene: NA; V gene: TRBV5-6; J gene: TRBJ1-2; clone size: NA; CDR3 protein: CASSQQGGYGYTF; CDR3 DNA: TGTGCCAGCAGCCAGCAGGGTGGCTATGGCTACACCTTC
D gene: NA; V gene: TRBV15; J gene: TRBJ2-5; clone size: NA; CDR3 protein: CATSRGRVETQYF; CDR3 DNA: TGTGCCACCAGCAGAGGACGGGTTGAGACCCAGTACTTC
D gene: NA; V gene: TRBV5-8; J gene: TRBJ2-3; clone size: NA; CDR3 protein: CASSIETGGADTQYF; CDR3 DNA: TGTGCCAGCAGCATCGAAACAGGGGGGGCAGATACGCAGTATTTT
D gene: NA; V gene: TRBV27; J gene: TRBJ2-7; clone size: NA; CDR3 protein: CASSLGLLTEQYF; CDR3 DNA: TGTGCCAGCAGTCTGGGACTTCTCACCGAGCAGTACTTC
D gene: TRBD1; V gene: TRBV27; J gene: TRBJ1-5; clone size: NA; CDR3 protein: CASSVVTGRNQPQHF; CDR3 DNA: TGTGCCAGCAGTGTTGTGACAGGGCGGAATCAGCCCCAGCATTTT